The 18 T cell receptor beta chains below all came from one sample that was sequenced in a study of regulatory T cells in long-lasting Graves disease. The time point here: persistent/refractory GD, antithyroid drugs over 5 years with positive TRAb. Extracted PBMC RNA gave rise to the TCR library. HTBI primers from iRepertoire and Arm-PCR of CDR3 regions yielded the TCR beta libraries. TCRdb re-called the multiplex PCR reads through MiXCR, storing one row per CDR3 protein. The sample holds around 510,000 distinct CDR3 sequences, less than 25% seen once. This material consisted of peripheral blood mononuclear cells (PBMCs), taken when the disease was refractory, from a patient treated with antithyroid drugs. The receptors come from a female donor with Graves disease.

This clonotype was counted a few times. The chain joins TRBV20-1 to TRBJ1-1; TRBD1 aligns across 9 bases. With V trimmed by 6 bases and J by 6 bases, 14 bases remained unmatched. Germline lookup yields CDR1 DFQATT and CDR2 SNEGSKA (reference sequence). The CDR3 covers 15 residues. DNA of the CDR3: TGCAGTGCCAACCATCAGGACAGGGGCGGACCTGAAGCTTTCTTT. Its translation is CSANHQDRGGPEAFF.

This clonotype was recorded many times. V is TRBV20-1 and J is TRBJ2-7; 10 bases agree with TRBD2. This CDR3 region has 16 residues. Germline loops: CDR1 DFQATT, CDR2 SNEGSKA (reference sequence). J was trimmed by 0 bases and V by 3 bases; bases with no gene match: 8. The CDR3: CSAREKAGGPSYEQYF. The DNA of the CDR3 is TGCAGTGCTAGGGAGAAAGCGGGAGGGCCCTCCTACGAGCAGTACTTC.

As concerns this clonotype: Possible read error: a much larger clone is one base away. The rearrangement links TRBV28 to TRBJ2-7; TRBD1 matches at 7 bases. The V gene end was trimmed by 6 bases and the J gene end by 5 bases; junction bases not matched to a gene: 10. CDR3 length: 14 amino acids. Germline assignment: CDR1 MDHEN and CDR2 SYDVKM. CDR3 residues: CASRPTGWAHEQYF. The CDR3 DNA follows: TGTGCCAGCAGACCGACAGGGTGGGCCCACGAGCAGTACTTC. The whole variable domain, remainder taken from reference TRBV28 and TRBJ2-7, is DVKVTQSSRYLVKRTGEKVFLECVQDMDHENMFWYRQDPGLGLRLIYFSYDVKMKEKGDIPEGYSVSREKKERFSLILESASTNQTSMYLCASRPTGWAHEQYFGPGTRLTVT.

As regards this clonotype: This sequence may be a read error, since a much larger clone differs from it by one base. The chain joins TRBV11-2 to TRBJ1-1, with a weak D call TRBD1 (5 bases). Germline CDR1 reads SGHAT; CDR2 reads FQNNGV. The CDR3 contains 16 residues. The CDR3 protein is CAGSLEGRRMNTEAFF. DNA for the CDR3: TGTGCCGGCAGCTTAGAGGGGCGGAGAATGAACACTGAAGCTTTCTTT. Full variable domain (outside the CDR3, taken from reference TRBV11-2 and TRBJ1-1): EAGVAQSPRYKIIEKRQSVAFWCNPISGHATLYWYQQILGQGPKLLIQFQNNGVVDDSQLPKDRFSAERLKGVDSTLKIQPAKLEDSAVYLCAGSLEGRRMNTEAFFGQGTRLTVV.

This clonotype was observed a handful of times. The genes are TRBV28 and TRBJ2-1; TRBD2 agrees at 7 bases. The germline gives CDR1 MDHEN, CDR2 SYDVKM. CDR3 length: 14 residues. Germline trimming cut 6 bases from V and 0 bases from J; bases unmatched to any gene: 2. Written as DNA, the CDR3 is TGTGCCAGCAGGCGGGGGAGCTCCTACAATGAGCAGTTCTTC. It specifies CASRRGSSYNEQFF.

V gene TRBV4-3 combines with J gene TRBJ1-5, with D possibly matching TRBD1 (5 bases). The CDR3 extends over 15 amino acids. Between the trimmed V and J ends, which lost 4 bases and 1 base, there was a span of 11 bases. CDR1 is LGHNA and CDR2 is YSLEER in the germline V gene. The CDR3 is CASSRTRDSNQPQHF. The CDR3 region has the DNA TGCGCCAGCAGCCGCACCCGGGACAGCAATCAGCCCCAGCATTTT.

For the CDR3, the DNA is TGCGCCAGCAGCTTCGGGACACCGAATGAGCAGTTCTTC. Protein: CASSFGTPNEQFF. J is TRBJ2-1 and V is TRBV5-1, with D possibly matching TRBD1 (6 bases). Germline loops: CDR1 SGHRS, CDR2 YFSETQ. Trimming shortened V by 2 bases and J by 7 bases, and 10 bases separated the two germline ends. The CDR3 is 13 residues long.

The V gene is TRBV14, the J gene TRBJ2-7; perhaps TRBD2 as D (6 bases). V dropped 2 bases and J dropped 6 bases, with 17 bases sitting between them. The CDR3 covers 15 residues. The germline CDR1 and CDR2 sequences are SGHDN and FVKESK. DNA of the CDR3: TGTGCCAGCAGCCAACCTAGCGTCATCCCCGGCGAGCAGTACTTC. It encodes CASSQPSVIPGEQYF.

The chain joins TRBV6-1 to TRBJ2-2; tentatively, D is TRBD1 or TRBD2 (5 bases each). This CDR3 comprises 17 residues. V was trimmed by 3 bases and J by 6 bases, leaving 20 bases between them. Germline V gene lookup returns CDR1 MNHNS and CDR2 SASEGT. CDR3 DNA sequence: TGTGCCAGCAGTGACCCGCCGGGACCCTTATATCCCGGGGAGCTGTTTTTT. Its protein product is CASSDPPGPLYPGELFF.

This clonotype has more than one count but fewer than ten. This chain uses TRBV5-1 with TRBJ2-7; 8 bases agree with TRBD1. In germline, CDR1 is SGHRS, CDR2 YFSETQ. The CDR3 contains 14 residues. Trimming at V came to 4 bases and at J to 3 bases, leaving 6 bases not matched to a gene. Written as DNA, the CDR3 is TGCGCCAGCAGCCTAATGGGACAGGTCTACGAGCAGTACTTC. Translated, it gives CASSLMGQVYEQYF. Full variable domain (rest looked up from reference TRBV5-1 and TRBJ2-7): KAGVTQTPRYLIKTRGQQVTLSCSPISGHRSVSWYQQTPGQGLQFLFEYFSETQRNKGNFPGRFSGRQFSNSRSEMNVSTLELGDSALYLCASSLMGQVYEQYFGPGTRLTVT.

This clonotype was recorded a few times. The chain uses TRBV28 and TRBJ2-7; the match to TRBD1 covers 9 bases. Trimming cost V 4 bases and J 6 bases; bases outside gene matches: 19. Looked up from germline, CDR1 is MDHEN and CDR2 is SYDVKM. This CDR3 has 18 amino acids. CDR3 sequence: CASSSSHLTGGARFEQYF. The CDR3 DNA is TGTGCCAGCAGTTCTTCCCATTTAACAGGGGGCGCAAGGTTCGAGCAGTACTTC.

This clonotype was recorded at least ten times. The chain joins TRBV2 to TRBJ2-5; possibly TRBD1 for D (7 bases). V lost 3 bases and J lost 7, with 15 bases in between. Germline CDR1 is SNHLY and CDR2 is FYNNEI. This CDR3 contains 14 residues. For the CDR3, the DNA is TGTGCCAGCAGTGAGCGGAGGGACAGTGGGACCCAGTACTTC. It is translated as CASSERRDSGTQYF.

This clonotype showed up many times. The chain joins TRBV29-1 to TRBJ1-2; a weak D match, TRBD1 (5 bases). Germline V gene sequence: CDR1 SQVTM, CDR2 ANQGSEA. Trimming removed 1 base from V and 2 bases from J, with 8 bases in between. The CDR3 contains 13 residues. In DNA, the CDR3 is TGCAGCGTTGAAGTAGGGGCCAACTATGGCTACACCTTC. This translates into CSVEVGANYGYTF. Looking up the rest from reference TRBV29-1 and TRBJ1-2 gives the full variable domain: SAVISQKPSRDICQRGTSLTIQCQVDSQVTMMFWYRQQPGQSLTLIATANQGSEATYESGFVIDKFPISRPNLTFSTLTVSNMSPEDSSIYLCSVEVGANYGYTFGSGTRLTVV.

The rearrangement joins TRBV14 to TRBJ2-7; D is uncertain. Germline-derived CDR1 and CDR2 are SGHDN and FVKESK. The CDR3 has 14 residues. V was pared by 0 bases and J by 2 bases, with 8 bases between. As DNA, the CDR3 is TGTGCCAGCAGCCAAGATAGTCAGCCCTACGAGCAGTACTTC. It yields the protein CASSQDSQPYEQYF.

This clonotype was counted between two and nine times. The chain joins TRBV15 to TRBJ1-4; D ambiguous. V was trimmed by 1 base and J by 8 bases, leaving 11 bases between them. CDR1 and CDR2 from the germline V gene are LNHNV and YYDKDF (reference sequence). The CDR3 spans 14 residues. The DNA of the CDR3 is TGTGCCACCAGCAGAGGAATAACCAACGAAAAACTGTTTTTT. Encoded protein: CATSRGITNEKLFF.

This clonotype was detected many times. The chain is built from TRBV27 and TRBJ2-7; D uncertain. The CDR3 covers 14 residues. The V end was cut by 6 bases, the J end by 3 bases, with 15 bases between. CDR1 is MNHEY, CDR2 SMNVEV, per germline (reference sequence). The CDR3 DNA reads TGTGCCAGCAGCGTAGATAAACTTGGCTACGAGCAGTACTTC. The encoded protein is CASSVDKLGYEQYF.

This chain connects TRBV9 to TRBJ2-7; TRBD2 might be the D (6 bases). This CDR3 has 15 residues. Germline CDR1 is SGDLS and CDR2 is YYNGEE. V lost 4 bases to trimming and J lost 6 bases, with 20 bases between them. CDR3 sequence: CASSLGPGALGEQYF. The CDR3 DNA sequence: TGTGCCAGCAGCCTGGGTCCGGGAGCTCTTGGCGAGCAGTACTTC.

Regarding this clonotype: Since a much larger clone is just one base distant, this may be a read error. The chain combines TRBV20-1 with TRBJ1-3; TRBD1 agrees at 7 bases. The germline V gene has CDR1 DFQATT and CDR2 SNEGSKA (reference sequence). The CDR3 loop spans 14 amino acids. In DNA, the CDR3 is TGCGGTGCTCCCCTCCGACAGGGTTCAAACACCATATATTTT. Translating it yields CGAPLRQGSNTIYF.